The next 14 T cell receptor beta chains were all read from a single sample in a study of blood T cell repertoires in COVID-19. Here immunoSEQ multiplex PCR was the method, and the copy in TCRdb shows in-frame clones only, minus some. This sample has 150,000 to 200,000 clones, with approximately 83% found just once. Input material: peripheral blood. All receptors come from a human donor with acute or convalescent COVID-19. The donor label of this sample is uncertain.

The chain is built from TRBV30 and TRBJ1-2, with 7 bases matching TRBD1. V shed 0 bases and J 8 bases; nucleotides not matched to a gene: 9. Germline V CDR1 and CDR2: GTSNPN, SVGIG (reference sequence). The CDR3 extends over 14 amino acids. The chain's CDR3 is CAWSVLAGGRGYTF. The CDR3, as DNA: TGTGCCTGGAGTGTACTTGCAGGGGGAAGGGGCTACACCTTC.

This chain links TRBV6-5 with TRBJ2-2; no firm D call. The CDR3 has 12 residues. Germline CDR1 is MNHEY and CDR2 is SVGAGI. The V end lost 6 bases, the J end lost 5 bases, and 7 bases lay between the germline ends. The CDR3 DNA is TGTGCCAGCAGAAAGCGAACCGGGGAGCTGTTTTTT. Its protein is CASRKRTGELFF.

The chain recombines TRBV9 with TRBJ1-2, with D possibly being TRBD1 (5 bases). Trimming shortened V by 4 bases and J by 0 bases, and 16 bases separated the two germline ends. This CDR3 has 16 residues. The germline V gene has CDR1 SGDLS and CDR2 YYNGEE. In nucleotides, the CDR3 is TGTGCCAGCAGCCCCCCCGGAAGGGGTCCTAACTATGGCTACACCTTC. Translation gives CASSPPGRGPNYGYTF.

This chain connects TRBV28 to TRBJ2-4; 10 positions agree with TRBD2. The ends lost 3 bases at V and 4 bases at J; junction bases unmatched: 6. The germline V gene has CDR1 MDHEN and CDR2 SYDVKM. The length of the CDR3 is 16 residues. The CDR3 here is CASSFTGLAVKNIQYF. The CDR3 coding sequence is TGTGCCAGCAGTTTTACTGGACTAGCGGTAAAAAACATTCAGTACTTC.

This chain joins TRBV6-1 and TRBJ1-6, with 9 bases lining up with TRBD1. The J segment lost 6 bases and the V segment lost 3 bases, leaving 3 bases of the junction unmatched. The CDR3 loop spans 15 amino acids. Germline CDR1 MNHNS, CDR2 SASEGT. CDR3 DNA sequence: TGTGCCAGCAGTGAGACAGGGGGAAGTAATTCACCCCTCCACTTT. Translation: CASSETGGSNSPLHF.

The V and J genes are TRBV30 and TRBJ1-2, with D maybe TRBD1 (6 bases). This CDR3 is 14 amino acids long. The germline V and J ends were trimmed by 1 base and 5 bases, with 14 bases remaining between them. Germline lookup yields CDR1 GTSNPN and CDR2 SVGIG (reference sequence). The CDR3 region has the DNA TGTGCCTGGAGTGATGGGGGCCGGGCGTATGGCTACACCTTC. Its protein product is CAWSDGGRAYGYTF.

V and J are TRBV5-4 and TRBJ2-1; TRBD2 matches 10 bases. The CDR3 runs to 13 residues. V trimming: 0 bases; J trimming: 10 bases; junction bases outside the gene matches: 1. The germline V gene encodes CDR1 SGHNT and CDR2 YYREEE (reference sequence). The CDR3 nucleotides read TGTGCCAGCAGCTTGGCGGGACTAGCGGAGCAGTTCTTC. This translates into CASSLAGLAEQFF.

This sequence joins TRBV12-3 or TRBV12-4 and TRBJ1-2; D possibly corresponds to TRBD1 (5 bases). V was cut by 3 bases and J by 2 bases, with 7 bases left in between. The CDR3 is 13 amino acids. Here the CDR3 reads CASSLSGNYGYTF. The CDR3 DNA reads as TGTGCCAGCAGTTTGTCAGGGAACTATGGCTACACCTTC.

Written as DNA, the CDR3 is TGTGCCAGCAGCTATGGAGGGCAGGTTAGCGCTGAAGCTTTCTTT. Amino acid sequence: CASSYGGQVSAEAFF. The chain uses TRBV7-9 and TRBJ1-1; D unclear. The CDR3 sequence is 15 residues long. From germline, CDR1 is SEHNR and CDR2 FQNEAQ (reference sequence). V lost 4 bases and J lost 6, with 18 bases in between. Looking up the rest from reference TRBV7-9 and TRBJ1-1 gives the full variable domain: DTGVSQNPRHKITKRGQNVTFRCDPISEHNRLYWYRQTLGQGPEFLTYFQNEAQLEKSRLLSDRFSAERPKGSFSTLEIQRTEQGDSAMYLCASSYGGQVSAEAFFGQGTRLTVV.

The V gene is TRBV7-8, the J gene TRBJ2-1, with TRBD1 identical over 8 bases. The trim removed 0 bases at V and 2 bases at J, leaving 9 bases unmatched. This CDR3 comprises 18 residues. Germline V gene sequence: CDR1 SGHVS, CDR2 FQNEAQ. CDR3 residues: CASSLAFRTGNPYNEQFF. The DNA for the CDR3 is TGTGCCAGCAGCTTAGCCTTCAGGACAGGGAACCCCTACAATGAGCAGTTCTTC.

This chain uses TRBV6-4 with TRBJ2-3, with D maybe TRBD2 (5 bases). The CDR3 extends over 16 amino acids. Trimming left V 4 bases short and J 0 bases short, with 14 bases between. Germline V gives CDR1 MRHNA, CDR2 SNTAGT. In DNA form, the CDR3 reads TGTGCCAGCAGTGCCCGCGGGCAGGCAAGCACAGATACGCAGTATTTT. This translates into CASSARGQASTDTQYF.

The V call is TRBV2, the J call TRBJ1-1; D is unclear. Trimming left V 6 bases short and J 5 bases short, with 10 bases between. This CDR3 spans 12 amino acids. Germline assignment: CDR1 SNHLY and CDR2 FYNNEI. CDR3 sequence: CASREFSTEAFF. In DNA, the CDR3 is TGTGCCAGCAGGGAGTTTTCTACTGAAGCTTTCTTT. The full variable domain, completed using reference TRBV2 and TRBJ1-1, is EPEVTQTPSHQVTQMGQEVILRCVPISNHLYFYWYRQILGQKVEFLVSFYNNEISEKSEIFDDQFSVERPDGSNFTLKIRSTKLEDSAMYFCASREFSTEAFFGQGTRLTVV.

This chain connects TRBV18 to TRBJ1-3; D is perhaps TRBD1 (6 bases). Germline V lookup: CDR1 KGHSH, CDR2 LQKENI. Deletions cut 1 base from V and 2 bases from J, with 6 bases between. CDR3 length: 14 residues. In nucleotides, the CDR3 is TGTGCCAGCTCACCACAGGGGGCTGGAAACACCATATATTTT. It is translated as CASSPQGAGNTIYF.

The V call is TRBV7-2, the J call TRBJ2-3; D is ambiguous. This CDR3 contains 14 residues. V was pared by 1 base and J by 0 bases, with 5 bases between. The germline V gene encodes CDR1 SGHTA and CDR2 FQGNSA. CDR3 coding DNA: TGTGCCAGCAGCTTAGATCCGAGCACAGATACGCAGTATTTT. Translation gives CASSLDPSTDTQYF.